Only a few counts were recorded for the clone carrying this T cell receptor (beta chain). What it binds is unknown. Synthesis of TCR cDNA relied on 5'RACE template switching, which attached a universal primer site and UMIs. TCRdb fed the 5' RACE reads into MiXCR, producing one record per CDR3 protein. The sample lists hundreds of thousands of distinct CDR3 sequences, around an eighth occurring once. These data are taken from a study of T cells after yellow fever vaccination. Findings and caveats of the study: Post-booster samples contained most primary-vaccination clones (approximately 96% CD4, approximately 88% CD8).

Trimming shortened V by 5 bases and J by 4 bases, and 14 bases separated the two germline ends. This CDR3 contains 14 residues. The sequence was collected from a man aged 18 to 30 who received the YFV17D yellow fever vaccine. The material sequenced was CD4+ T cells sorted from PBMCs, taken 15 days after the yellow fever booster vaccination. The J gene is TRBJ1-2, the V gene TRBV12-3 or TRBV12-4; D perhaps matches TRBD1 (6 bases). The CDR3 sequence is CASSRDQGIYGYTF. The CDR3 bases are TGTGCCAGCAGTCGGGACCAGGGGATCTATGGCTACACCTTC.